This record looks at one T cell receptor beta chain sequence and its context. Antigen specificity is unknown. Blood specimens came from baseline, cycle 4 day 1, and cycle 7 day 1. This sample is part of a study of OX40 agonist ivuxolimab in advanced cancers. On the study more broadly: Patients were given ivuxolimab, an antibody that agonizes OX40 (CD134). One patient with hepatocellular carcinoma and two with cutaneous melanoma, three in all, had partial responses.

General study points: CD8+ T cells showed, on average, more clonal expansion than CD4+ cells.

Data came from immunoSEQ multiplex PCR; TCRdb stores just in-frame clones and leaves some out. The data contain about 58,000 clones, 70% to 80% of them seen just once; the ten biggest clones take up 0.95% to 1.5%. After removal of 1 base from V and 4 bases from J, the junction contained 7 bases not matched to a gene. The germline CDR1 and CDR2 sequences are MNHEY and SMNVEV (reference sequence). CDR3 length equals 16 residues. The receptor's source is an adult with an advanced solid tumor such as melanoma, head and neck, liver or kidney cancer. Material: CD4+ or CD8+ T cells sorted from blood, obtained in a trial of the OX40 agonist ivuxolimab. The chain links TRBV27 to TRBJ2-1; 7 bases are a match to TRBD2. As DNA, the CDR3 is TGTGCCAGCAGTTTATTGCCTAGCGGAATATACAATGAGCAGTTCTTC. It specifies CASSLLPSGIYNEQFF.